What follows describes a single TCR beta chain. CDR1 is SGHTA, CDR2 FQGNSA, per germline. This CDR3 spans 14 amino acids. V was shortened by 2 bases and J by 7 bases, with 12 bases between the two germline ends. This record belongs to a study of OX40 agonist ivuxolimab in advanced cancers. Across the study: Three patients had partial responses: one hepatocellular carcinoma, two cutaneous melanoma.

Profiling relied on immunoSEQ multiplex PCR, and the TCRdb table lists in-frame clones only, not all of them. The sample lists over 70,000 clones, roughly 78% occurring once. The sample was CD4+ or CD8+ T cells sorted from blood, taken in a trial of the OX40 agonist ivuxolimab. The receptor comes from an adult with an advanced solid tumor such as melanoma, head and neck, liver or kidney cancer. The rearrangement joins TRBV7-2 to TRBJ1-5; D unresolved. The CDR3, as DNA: TGTGCCAGCAGCTTATCGGGCAGTGAGCAGCCCCAGCATTTT. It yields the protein CASSLSGSEQPQHF. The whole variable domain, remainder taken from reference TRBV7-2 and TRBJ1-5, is GAGVSQSPSNKVTEKGKDVELRCDPISGHTALYWYRQSLGQGLEFLIYFQGNSAPDKSGLPSDRFSAERTGGSVSTLTIQRTQQEDSAVYLCASSLSGSEQPQHFGDGTRLSIL.